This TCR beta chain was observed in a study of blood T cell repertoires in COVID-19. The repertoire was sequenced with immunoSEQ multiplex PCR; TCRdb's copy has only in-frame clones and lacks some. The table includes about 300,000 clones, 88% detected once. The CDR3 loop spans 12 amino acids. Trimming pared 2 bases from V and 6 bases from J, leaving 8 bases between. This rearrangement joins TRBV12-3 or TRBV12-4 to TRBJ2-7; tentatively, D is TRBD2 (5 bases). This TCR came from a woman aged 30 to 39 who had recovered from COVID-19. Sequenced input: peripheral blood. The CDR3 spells CASSLFSGEQYF. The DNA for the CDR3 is TGTGCCAGCAGTTTATTCAGCGGCGAGCAGTACTTC.